The entry that follows covers one T cell receptor beta chain sequence. Sequencing was performed with immunoSEQ multiplex PCR; in TCRdb, only in-frame clones are kept and a portion is missing. The sample consists of about 130,000 clones, about nine tenths of them appearing once. This specimen belongs to a study of blood T cell repertoires in COVID-19. Across the study: Whether acute or convalescent, the COVID-19 samples came from the United States, Italy and Spain.

This CDR3 is 16 amino acids long. V was pared by 6 bases and J by 7 bases, with 22 bases between. From germline, CDR1 is KGHSH and CDR2 LQKENI. The genes are TRBV18 and TRBJ2-1; D gene uncertain. The origin of this receptor is a man aged 45-65 years with active COVID-19. Sequencing used peripheral blood. CDR3 region: CASSGDIISTGNEQFF. The CDR3 DNA is TGTGCCAGCTCCGGCGACATCATCTCTACCGGAAATGAGCAGTTCTTC. The full variable domain, rest sourced from reference TRBV18 and TRBJ2-1, is NAGVMQNPRHLVRRRGQEARLRCSPMKGHSHVYWYRQLPEEGLKFMVYLQKENIIDESGMPKERFSAEFPKEGPSILRIQQVVRGDSAAYFCASSGDIISTGNEQFFGPGTRLTVL.